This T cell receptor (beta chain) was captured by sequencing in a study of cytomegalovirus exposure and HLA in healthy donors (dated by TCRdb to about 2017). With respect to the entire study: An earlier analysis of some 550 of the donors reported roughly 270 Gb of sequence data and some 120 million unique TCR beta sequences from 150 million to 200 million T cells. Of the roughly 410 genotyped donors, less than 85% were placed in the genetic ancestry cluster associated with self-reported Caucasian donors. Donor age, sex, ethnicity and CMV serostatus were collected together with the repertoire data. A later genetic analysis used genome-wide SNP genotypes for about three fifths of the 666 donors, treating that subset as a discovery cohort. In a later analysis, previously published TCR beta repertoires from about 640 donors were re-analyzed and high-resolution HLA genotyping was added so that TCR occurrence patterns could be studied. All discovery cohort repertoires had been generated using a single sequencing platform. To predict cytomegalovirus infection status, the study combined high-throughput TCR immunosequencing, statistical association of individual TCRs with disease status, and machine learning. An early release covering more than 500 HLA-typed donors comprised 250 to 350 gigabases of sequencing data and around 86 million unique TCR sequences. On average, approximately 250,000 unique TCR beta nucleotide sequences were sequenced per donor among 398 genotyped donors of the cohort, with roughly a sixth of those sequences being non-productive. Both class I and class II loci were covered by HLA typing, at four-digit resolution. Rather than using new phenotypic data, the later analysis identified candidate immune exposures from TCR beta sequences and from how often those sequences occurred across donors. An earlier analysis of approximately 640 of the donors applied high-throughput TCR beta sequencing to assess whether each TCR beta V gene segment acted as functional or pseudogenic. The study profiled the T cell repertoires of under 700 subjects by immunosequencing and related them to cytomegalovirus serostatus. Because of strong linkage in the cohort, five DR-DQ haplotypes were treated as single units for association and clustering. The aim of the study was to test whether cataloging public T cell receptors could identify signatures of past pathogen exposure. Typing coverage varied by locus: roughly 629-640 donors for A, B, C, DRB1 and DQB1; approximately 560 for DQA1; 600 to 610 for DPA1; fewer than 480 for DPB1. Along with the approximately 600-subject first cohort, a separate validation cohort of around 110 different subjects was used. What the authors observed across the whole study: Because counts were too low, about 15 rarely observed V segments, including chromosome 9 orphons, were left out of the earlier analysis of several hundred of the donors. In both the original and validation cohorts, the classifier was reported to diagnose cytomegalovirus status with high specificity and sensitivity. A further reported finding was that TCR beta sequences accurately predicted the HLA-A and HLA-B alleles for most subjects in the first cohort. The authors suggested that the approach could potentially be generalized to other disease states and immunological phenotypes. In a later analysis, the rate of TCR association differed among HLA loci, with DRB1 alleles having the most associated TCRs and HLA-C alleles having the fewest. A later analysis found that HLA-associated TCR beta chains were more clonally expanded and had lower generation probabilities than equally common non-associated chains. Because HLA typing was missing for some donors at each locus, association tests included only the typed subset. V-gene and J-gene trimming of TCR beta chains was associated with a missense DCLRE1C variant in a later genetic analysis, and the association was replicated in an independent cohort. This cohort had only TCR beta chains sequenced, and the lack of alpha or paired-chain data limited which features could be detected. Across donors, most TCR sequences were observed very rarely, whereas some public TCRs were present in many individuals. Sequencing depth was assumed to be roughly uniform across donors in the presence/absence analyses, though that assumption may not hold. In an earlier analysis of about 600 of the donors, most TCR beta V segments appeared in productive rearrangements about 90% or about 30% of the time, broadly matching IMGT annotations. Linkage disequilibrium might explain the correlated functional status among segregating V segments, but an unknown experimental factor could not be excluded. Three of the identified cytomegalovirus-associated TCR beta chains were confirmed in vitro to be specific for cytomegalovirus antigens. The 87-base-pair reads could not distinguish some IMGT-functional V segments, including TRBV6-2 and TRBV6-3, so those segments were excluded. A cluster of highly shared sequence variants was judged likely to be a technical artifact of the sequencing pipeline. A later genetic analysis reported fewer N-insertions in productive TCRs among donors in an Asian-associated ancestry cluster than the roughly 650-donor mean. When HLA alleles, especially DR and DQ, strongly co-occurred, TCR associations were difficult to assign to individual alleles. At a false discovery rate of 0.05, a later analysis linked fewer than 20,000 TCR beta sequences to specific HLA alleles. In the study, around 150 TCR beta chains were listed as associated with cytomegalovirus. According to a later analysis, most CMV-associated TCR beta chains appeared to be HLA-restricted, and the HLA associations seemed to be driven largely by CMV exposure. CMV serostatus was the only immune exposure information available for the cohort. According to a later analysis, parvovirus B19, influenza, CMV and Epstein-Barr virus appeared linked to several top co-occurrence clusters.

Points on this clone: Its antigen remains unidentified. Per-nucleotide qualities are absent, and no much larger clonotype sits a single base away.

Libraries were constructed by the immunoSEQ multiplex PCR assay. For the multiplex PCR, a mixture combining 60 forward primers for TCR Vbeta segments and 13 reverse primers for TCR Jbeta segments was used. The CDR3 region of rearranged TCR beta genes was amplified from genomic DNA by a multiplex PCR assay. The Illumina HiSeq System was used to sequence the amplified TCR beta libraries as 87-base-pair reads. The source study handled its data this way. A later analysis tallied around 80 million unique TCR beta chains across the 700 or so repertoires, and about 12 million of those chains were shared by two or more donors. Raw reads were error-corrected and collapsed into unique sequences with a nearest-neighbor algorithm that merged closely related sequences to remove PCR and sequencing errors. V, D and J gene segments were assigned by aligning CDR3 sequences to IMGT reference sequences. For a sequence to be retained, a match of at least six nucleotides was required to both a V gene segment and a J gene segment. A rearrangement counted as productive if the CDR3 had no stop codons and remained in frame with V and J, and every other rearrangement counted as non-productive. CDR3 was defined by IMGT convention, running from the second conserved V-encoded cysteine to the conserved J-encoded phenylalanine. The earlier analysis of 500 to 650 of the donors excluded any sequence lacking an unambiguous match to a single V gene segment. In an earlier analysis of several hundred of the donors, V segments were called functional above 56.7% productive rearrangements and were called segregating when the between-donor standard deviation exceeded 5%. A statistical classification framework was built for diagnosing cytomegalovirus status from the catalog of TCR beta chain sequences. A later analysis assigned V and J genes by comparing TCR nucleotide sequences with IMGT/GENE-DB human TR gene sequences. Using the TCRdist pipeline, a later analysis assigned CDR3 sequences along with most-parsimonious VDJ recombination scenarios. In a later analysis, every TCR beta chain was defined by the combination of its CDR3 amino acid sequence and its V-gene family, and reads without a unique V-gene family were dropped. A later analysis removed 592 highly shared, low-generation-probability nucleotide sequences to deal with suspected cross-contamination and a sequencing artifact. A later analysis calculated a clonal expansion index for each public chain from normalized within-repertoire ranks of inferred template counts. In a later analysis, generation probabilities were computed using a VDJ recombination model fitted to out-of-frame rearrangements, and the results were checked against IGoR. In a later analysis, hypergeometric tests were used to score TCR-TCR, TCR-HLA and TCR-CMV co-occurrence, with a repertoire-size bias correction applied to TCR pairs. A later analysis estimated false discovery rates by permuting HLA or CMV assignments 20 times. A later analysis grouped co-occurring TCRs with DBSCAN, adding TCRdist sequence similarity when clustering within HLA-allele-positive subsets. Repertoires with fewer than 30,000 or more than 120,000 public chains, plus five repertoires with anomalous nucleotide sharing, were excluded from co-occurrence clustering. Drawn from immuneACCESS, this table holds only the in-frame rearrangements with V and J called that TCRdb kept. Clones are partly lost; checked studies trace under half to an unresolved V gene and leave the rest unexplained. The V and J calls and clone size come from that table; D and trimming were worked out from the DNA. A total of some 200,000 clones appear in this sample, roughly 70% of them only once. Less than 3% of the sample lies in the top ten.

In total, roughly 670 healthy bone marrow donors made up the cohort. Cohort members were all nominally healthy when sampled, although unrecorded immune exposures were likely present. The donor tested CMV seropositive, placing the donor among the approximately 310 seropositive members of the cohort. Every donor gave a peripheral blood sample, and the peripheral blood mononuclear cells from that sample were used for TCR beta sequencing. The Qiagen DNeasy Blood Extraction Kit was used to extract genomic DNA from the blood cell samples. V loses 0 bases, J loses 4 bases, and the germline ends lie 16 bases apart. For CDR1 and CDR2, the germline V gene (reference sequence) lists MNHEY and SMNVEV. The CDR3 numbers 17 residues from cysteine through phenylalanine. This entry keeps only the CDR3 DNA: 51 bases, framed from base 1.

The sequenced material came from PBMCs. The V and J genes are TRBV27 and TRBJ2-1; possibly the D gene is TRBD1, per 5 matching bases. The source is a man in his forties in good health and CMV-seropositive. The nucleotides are TGTGCCAGCAGTTTATCAACAGGCACAAACCGGTACAATGAGCAGTTCTTC. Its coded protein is CASSLSTGTNRYNEQFF.